This passage covers 6 T cell receptor beta chains from one sample sequenced in a study of OX40 agonist ivuxolimab in advanced cancers. The protocol was immunoSEQ multiplex PCR, while the TCRdb copy is restricted to in-frame clones and leaves out a portion. The profile shows roughly 64,000 clones, roughly 90% of them singletons. The input for sequencing was CD4+ or CD8+ T cells sorted from blood, taken in a trial of the OX40 agonist ivuxolimab. These receptors all stem from an adult with an advanced solid tumor such as melanoma, head and neck, liver or kidney cancer.

The gene calls are TRBV18 and TRBJ2-2, with 13 bases that match TRBD2. Unmatched junction bases numbered 4, after V lost 2 bases and J lost 7 bases. This CDR3 spans 16 amino acids. Germline CDR1 reads KGHSH; CDR2 reads LQKENI. CDR3 bases: TGTGCCAGCTCACCAGGACTAGCGGGAGCCGGCGGGGAGCTGTTTTTT. Residues: CASSPGLAGAGGELFF.

Here the CDR3 reads CASSPVELAGVGTGELFF. CDR3 coding DNA: TGTGCCAGCTCACCTGTCGAACTAGCGGGAGTCGGAACCGGGGAGCTGTTTTTT. The J gene is TRBJ2-2, the V gene TRBV18, with 11 bases aligning to TRBD2. This CDR3 region has 18 residues. The germline gives CDR1 KGHSH, CDR2 LQKENI. The V gene end was trimmed by 3 bases and the J gene end by 5 bases; junction bases not matched to a gene: 11.

This rearrangement joins TRBV7-2 to TRBJ2-2, with 10 bases that match TRBD2. V trimming: 6 bases; J trimming: 8 bases; junction bases outside the gene matches: 9. This CDR3 spans 15 amino acids. The germline V gene encodes CDR1 SGHTA and CDR2 FQGNSA. This CDR3 is CASREASGRGGELFF. The CDR3 coding sequence is TGTGCCAGCAGGGAAGCTAGCGGGAGAGGGGGGGAGCTGTTTTTT.

The chain couples TRBV5-1 to TRBJ2-7; 10 bases map to TRBD1. The CDR3 runs 16 residues. J gave up 1 base and V 4 bases, and 8 bases lay outside the gene matches. The V gene's germline CDR1 is SGHRS and CDR2 YFSETQ. The DNA of the CDR3 is TGCGCCAGCAGCCCCAAGGCGGGACAGGGGTCCTACGAGCAGTACTTC. Encoded protein: CASSPKAGQGSYEQYF. The whole variable domain, remainder taken from reference TRBV5-1 and TRBJ2-7, is KAGVTQTPRYLIKTRGQQVTLSCSPISGHRSVSWYQQTPGQGLQFLFEYFSETQRNKGNFPGRFSGRQFSNSRSEMNVSTLELGDSALYLCASSPKAGQGSYEQYFGPGTRLTVT.

The CDR3 reads CASSEVGGTGEKLFF. The CDR3 coding sequence is TGTGCCAGCAGTGAAGTAGGGGGAACAGGGGAAAAACTGTTTTTT. The chain has TRBV25-1 and TRBJ1-4, with D possibly matching TRBD1 (6 bases). In germline, CDR1 is MGHDK, CDR2 SYGVNS. The CDR3 sequence is 15 residues long. V was cut by 2 bases and J by 8 bases, with 15 bases left in between.

This clone has only one observation. The chain joins TRBV28 to TRBJ1-2; TRBD1 aligns across 7 bases. With V trimmed by 4 bases and J by 14 bases, 22 bases remained unmatched. The CDR3 consists of 16 residues. The germline V gene encodes CDR1 MDHEN and CDR2 SYDVKM. In DNA, the CDR3 is TGTGCCAGCAGTTCGGTTCACGGTGGGACAGCTGAAGGGGGGACCTTC. Its protein product is CASSSVHGGTAEGGTF.